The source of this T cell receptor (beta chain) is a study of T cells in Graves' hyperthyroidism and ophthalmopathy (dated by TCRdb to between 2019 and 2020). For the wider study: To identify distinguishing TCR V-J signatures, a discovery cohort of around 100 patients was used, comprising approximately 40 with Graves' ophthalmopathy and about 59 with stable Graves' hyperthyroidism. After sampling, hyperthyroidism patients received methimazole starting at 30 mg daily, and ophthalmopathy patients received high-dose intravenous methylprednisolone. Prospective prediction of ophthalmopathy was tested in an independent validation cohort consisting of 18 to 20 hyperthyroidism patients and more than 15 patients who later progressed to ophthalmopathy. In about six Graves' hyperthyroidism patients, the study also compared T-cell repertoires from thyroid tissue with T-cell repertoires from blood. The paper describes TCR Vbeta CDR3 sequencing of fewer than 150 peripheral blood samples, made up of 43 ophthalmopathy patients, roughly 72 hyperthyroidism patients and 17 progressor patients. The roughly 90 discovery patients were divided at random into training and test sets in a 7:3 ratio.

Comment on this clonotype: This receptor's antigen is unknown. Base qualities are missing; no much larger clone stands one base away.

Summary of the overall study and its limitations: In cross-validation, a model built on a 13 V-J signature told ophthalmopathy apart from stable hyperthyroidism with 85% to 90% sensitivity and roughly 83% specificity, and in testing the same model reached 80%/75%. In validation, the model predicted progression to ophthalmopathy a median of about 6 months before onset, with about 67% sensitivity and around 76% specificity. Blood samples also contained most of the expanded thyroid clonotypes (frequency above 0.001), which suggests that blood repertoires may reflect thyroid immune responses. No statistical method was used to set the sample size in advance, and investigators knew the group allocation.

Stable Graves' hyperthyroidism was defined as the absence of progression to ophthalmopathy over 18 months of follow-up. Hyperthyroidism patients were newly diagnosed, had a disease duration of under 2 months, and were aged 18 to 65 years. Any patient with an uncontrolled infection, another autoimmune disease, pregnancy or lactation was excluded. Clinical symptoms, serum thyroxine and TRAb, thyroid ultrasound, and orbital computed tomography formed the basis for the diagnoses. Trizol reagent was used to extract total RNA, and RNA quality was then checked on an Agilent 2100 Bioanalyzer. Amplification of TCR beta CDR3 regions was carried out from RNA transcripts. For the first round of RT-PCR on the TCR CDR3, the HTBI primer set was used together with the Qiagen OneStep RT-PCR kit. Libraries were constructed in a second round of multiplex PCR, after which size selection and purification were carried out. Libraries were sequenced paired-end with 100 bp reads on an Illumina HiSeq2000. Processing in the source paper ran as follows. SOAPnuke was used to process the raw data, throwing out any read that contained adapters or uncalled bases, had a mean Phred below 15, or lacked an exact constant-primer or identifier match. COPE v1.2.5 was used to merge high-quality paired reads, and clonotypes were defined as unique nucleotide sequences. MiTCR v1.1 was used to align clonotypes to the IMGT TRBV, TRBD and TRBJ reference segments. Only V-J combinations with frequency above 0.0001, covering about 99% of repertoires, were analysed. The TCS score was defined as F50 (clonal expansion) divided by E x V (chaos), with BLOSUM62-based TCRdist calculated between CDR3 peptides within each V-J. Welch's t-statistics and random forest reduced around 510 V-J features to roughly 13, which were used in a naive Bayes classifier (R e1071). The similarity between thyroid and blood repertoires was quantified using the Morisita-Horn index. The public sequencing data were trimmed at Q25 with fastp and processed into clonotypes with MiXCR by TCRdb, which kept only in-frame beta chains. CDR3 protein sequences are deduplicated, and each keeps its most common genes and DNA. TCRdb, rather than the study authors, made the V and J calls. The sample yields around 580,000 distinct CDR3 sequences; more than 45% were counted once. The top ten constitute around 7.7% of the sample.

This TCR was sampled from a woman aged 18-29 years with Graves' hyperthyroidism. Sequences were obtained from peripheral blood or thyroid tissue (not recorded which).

The nucleotide sequence reads as follows: TGTGCCACCAGTGATCACAGGGGCCCAACGGTGGATGAGCAGTTCTTC. It codes for CATSDHRGPTVDEQFF. In this chain, TRBV24-1 is recombined with TRBJ2-1; 7 middle bases align to TRBD1. The germline V gene specifies KGHDR as CDR1 and SFDVKD as CDR2. Counted from cysteine to phenylalanine, this CDR3 has 16 amino acids. Only the CDR3 DNA stays, 48 bases, in frame from base 1. V has 3 bases trimmed and J has 8 bases trimmed; junction bases matching no gene number 12.